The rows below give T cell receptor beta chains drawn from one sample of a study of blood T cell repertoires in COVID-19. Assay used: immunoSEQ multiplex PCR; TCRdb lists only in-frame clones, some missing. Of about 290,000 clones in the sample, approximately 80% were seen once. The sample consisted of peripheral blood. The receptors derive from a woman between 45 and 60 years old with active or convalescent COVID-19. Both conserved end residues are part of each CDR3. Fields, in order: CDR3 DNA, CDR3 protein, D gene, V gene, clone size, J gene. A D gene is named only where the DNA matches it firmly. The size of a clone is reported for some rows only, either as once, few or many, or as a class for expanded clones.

DNA: TGTGCCAGCAGGACACAGGGCTACGAGCAGTACTTC
CDR3: CASRTQGYEQYF
D: .
V: TRBV6-6
size: .
J: TRBJ2-7

DNA: TGTGCCAGCAGCCCAAACCCGACTAGCTGGGGGGATACGCAGTATTTT
CDR3: CASSPNPTSWGDTQYF
D: TRBD2
V: TRBV6-6
size: .
J: TRBJ2-3

DNA: TGTGCCAGCAGTCAGCCGACAGGGCGGAATTCACCCCTCCACTTT
CDR3: CASSQPTGRNSPLHF
D: TRBD1
V: TRBV2
size: .
J: TRBJ1-6

DNA: TGTGCCAGCAGCCCTCCCTCAGGGGAGCAGTACTTC
CDR3: CASSPPSGEQYF
D: .
V: TRBV7-9
size: few
J: TRBJ2-7

DNA: TGTGCCAGCAGCCAACTTCATCGGGGGAACTCTGGGGCCAACGTCCTGACTTTC
CDR3: CASSQLHRGNSGANVLTF
D: .
V: TRBV3-1/TRBV3-2
size: .
J: TRBJ2-6

DNA: TGTGCCACCATGACTAGCGACGAGCAGTACTTC
CDR3: CATMTSDEQYF
D: TRBD2
V: TRBV10-3
size: .
J: TRBJ2-7

DNA: TGTGCCAGCACTACGGACAGGGGGCACGATGAGCAGTTCTTC
CDR3: CASTTDRGHDEQFF
D: TRBD1
V: TRBV2
size: once
J: TRBJ2-1

DNA: TGTGCCACCAGTGATACCTTTCACCTCGGGACTAGCGGGTACAATGAGCAGTTCTTC
CDR3: CATSDTFHLGTSGYNEQFF
D: TRBD2
V: TRBV24-1
size: .
J: TRBJ2-1

DNA: TGTGCCAGCAGAGTGGACAGGGAGTCTGGGGGGACTGAAGCTTTCTTT
CDR3: CASRVDRESGGTEAFF
D: TRBD1
V: TRBV27
size: .
J: TRBJ1-1

DNA: TGTGCCAGCAGCTTGGTCCCAGAACGGGACAGGGGCTTTGGCTACACCTTC
CDR3: CASSLVPERDRGFGYTF
D: TRBD1
V: TRBV5-5
size: .
J: TRBJ1-2

DNA: TGTGCCAGCAGTACTGGCAATGAGCAGTTCTTC
CDR3: CASSTGNEQFF
D: .
V: TRBV9
size: .
J: TRBJ2-1

DNA: TGTGCCAGCAGCCAGGGGGCTACGGCCATTCAGTACTTC
CDR3: CASSQGATAIQYF
D: TRBD1
V: TRBV7-2
size: few
J: TRBJ2-4

DNA: TGTGCCAGCAGCGGATACAGGGGATCTGCTGGCTACACCTTC
CDR3: CASSGYRGSAGYTF
D: TRBD1
V: TRBV7-8
size: .
J: TRBJ1-2

DNA: TGTGCCAGCAGTGGGCCCCTGAGGGGGAGAGTCGCCTACGAGCAGTACTTC
CDR3: CASSGPLRGRVAYEQYF
D: .
V: TRBV2
size: .
J: TRBJ2-7

DNA: TGTGCCAGCAGCCAAGATCTCAATTCACCCCTCCACTTT
CDR3: CASSQDLNSPLHF
D: .
V: TRBV3-1/TRBV3-2
size: .
J: TRBJ1-6

DNA: TGTGCCAGCAGCTCGACAAGAATTCTGGGCGAGCAGTACTTC
CDR3: CASSSTRILGEQYF
D: .
V: TRBV5-8
size: .
J: TRBJ2-7

DNA: TGTGCCAGCAGCCACCAGGGGACAGGGGGCAATCAGTACTTC
CDR3: CASSHQGTGGNQYF
D: TRBD1
V: TRBV3-1/TRBV3-2
size: .
J: TRBJ2-4

DNA: TGTGCCAGCCCAAGCAGGGTAGCTAACTATGGCTACACCTTC
CDR3: CASPSRVANYGYTF
D: .
V: TRBV27
size: once
J: TRBJ1-2

DNA: TGCAGCGTTCAAGGACTAGCGGGAGGGCGGGAGCAGTTCTTC
CDR3: CSVQGLAGGREQFF
D: TRBD2
V: TRBV29-1
size: .
J: TRBJ2-1

DNA: TGTGCCAGCAGCTTAATGACGGGGAACACAGATACGCAGTATTTT
CDR3: CASSLMTGNTDTQYF
D: .
V: TRBV7-9
size: .
J: TRBJ2-3

DNA: TGCGCCAGCAGCTTGGACAGGGGCAGGGCAGTAGCGACCGGGGAGCTGTTTTTT
CDR3: CASSLDRGRAVATGELFF
D: TRBD1
V: TRBV5-1
size: .
J: TRBJ2-2

DNA: TGCGCCAGCAGCTTGGGGGACAGGGTTTTCTACGAGCAGTACTTC
CDR3: CASSLGDRVFYEQYF
D: TRBD1
V: TRBV5-1
size: .
J: TRBJ2-7

DNA: TGTGCCAGCAGCCTCCTAAGGGACATTACCCTAGCCAAAAACATTCAGTACTTC
CDR3: CASSLLRDITLAKNIQYF
D: .
V: TRBV3-1/TRBV3-2
size: once
J: TRBJ2-4

DNA: TGCGCCAGCAGCCGAGGGACCCGCGGGGTGTACGAGCAGTACTTC
CDR3: CASSRGTRGVYEQYF
D: .
V: TRBV4-1
size: .
J: TRBJ2-7

DNA: TGTGCCAGCAGCCTTCCAGGGAAGGGTTCACCCCTCCACTTT
CDR3: CASSLPGKGSPLHF
D: .
V: TRBV7-2
size: .
J: TRBJ1-6

DNA: TGTGCCAGCAGCTTTAGGAGCGGGAGACCCCATGAGCAGTTCTTC
CDR3: CASSFRSGRPHEQFF
D: TRBD2
V: TRBV7-9
size: .
J: TRBJ2-1

DNA: TGCGCCAGCAGCCAAGGTACCGGGACAGTCAACACTGAAGCTTTCTTT
CDR3: CASSQGTGTVNTEAFF
D: TRBD1
V: TRBV4-1
size: .
J: TRBJ1-1

DNA: TGTGCCAGCAGCTGGGCGGGGCCTTTTTACAATGAGCAGTTCTTC
CDR3: CASSWAGPFYNEQFF
D: .
V: TRBV11-1
size: .
J: TRBJ2-1

DNA: TGTGCCAGCAGTTACGGGGCAGATTATGGCTACACCTTC
CDR3: CASSYGADYGYTF
D: .
V: TRBV6-5
size: .
J: TRBJ1-2

DNA: TGCGCCAGCAGCGGGGACAGGGGCCAGAATAACTATGGCTACACCTTC
CDR3: CASSGDRGQNNYGYTF
D: TRBD1
V: TRBV5-1
size: .
J: TRBJ1-2

DNA: TGTGCCAGCAGCTTGGGCGGGAGCATAAACAAAAACATTCAGTACTTC
CDR3: CASSLGGSINKNIQYF
D: TRBD2
V: TRBV5-5
size: .
J: TRBJ2-4

DNA: TGTGCCAGCAGCTCCCACCTTAGACTAGCGGGAGACGTGACCGGGGAGCTGTTTTTT
CDR3: CASSSHLRLAGDVTGELFF
D: TRBD2
V: TRBV5-6
size: once
J: TRBJ2-2

DNA: TGTGCCAGCCCTCATGGGTACAGGGCCCTGGGGACCCAGTACTTC
CDR3: CASPHGYRALGTQYF
D: .
V: TRBV6-7
size: .
J: TRBJ2-5

DNA: TGTGCCAGCAGTCTCGGACTATTTGCCTACGAGCAGTACTTC
CDR3: CASSLGLFAYEQYF
D: .
V: TRBV27
size: once
J: TRBJ2-7

DNA: TGTGCCAGCAGCGGTACGGGGACAGGGGGATCGTCCTACGAGCAGTACTTC
CDR3: CASSGTGTGGSSYEQYF
D: TRBD1
V: TRBV5-4
size: .
J: TRBJ2-7

DNA: TGCAGCGTTGCGGAGGGCCCTAACTATGGCTACACCTTC
CDR3: CSVAEGPNYGYTF
D: .
V: TRBV29-1
size: .
J: TRBJ1-2

DNA: TGTGCCAGCAGCGGCCGGGCTAGCAGTTACAATGAGCAGTTCTTC
CDR3: CASSGRASSYNEQFF
D: .
V: TRBV9
size: .
J: TRBJ2-1

DNA: TGCAGCGTTGTAGTGGGCTCGACCACCGGGGAGCTGTTTTTT
CDR3: CSVVVGSTTGELFF
D: .
V: TRBV29-1
size: .
J: TRBJ2-2

DNA: TGTGCCACCAGCCGCCGGGATCTAAAAATAAATGAGCAGTTCTTC
CDR3: CATSRRDLKINEQFF
D: .
V: TRBV15
size: .
J: TRBJ2-1

DNA: TGTGCCAGCAGCCATTCAGTCCCAAGCTCCTACAATGAGCAGTTCTTC
CDR3: CASSHSVPSSYNEQFF
D: .
V: TRBV4-2
size: .
J: TRBJ2-1

DNA: TGTGCCAGCAGTGTAGTGGATACGCAGTATTTT
CDR3: CASSVVDTQYF
D: .
V: TRBV2
size: .
J: TRBJ2-3

DNA: TGTGCCATCAGTCTTTTGAACACCGGGGAGCTGTTTTTT
CDR3: CAISLLNTGELFF
D: .
V: TRBV10-3
size: once
J: TRBJ2-2

DNA: TGTGCCAGCAGCTTTACAGGGGCTGGGGCCAACGTCCTGACTTTC
CDR3: CASSFTGAGANVLTF
D: TRBD1
V: TRBV2
size: once
J: TRBJ2-6

DNA: TGTGCCAGCAGCTTGCCTAGCGGGAGGGATTACGAGCAGTACTTC
CDR3: CASSLPSGRDYEQYF
D: TRBD2
V: TRBV5-5
size: once
J: TRBJ2-7

DNA: TGTGCCAGCAATGGACTAGCGGTATTAAATGAGCAGTTCTTC
CDR3: CASNGLAVLNEQFF
D: TRBD2
V: TRBV2
size: .
J: TRBJ2-1

DNA: TGTGCCAGTAGTATAGTTGGGACAGGCCAAGAGACCCAGTACTTC
CDR3: CASSIVGTGQETQYF
D: TRBD1
V: TRBV19
size: .
J: TRBJ2-5

DNA: TGTGCCAGCAGCAGGGACAGATATAGCAATCAGCCCCAGCATTTT
CDR3: CASSRDRYSNQPQHF
D: TRBD1
V: TRBV2
size: .
J: TRBJ1-5

DNA: TGTGCCAGCAGCCAGGTACGAGGGTCTGAAGCTTTCTTT
CDR3: CASSQVRGSEAFF
D: .
V: TRBV12-3/TRBV12-4
size: .
J: TRBJ1-1